The T cell receptor beta chain under discussion was sequenced for a study of blood T cell repertoires in COVID-19. Study-level background: The United States, Italy and Spain provided the acute and convalescent COVID-19 samples.

Trimming pared 0 bases from V and 7 bases from J, leaving 15 bases between. This CDR3 region has 16 residues. Per the germline V gene, CDR1 is MNHNS and CDR2 is SASEGT. Under the authors' procedure: How many nucleated cells were present was estimated from reference gene primer amplification. Sequenced by immunoSEQ multiplex PCR; TCRdb stores in-frame clones only, minus some. The V and J calls and the clone size are those of that table, but D and trimming were determined from the DNA. The sample has about 180,000 clones, 70% to 90% seen once. The receptor comes from a man in his sixties with acute or convalescent COVID-19. The rearrangement joins TRBV6-1 to TRBJ1-4; a weak D match, TRBD1 (6 bases). Input material: peripheral blood. CDR3 sequence: CASSEAGTGLGEKLFF. For the CDR3, the DNA is TGTGCCAGCAGTGAAGCGGGTACAGGGCTGGGTGAAAAACTGTTTTTT.